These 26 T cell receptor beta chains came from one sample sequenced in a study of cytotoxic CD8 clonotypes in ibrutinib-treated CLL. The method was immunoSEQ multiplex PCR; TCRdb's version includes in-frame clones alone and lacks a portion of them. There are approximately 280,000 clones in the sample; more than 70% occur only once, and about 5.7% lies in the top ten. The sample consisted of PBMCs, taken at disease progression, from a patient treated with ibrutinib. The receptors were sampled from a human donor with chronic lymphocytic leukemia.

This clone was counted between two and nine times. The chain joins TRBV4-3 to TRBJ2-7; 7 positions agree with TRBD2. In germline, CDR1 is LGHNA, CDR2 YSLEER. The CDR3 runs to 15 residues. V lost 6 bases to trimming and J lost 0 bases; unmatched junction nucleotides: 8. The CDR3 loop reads CASSHRAGYSYEQYF. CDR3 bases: TGCGCCAGCAGTCACAGAGCGGGGTACTCCTACGAGCAGTACTTC.

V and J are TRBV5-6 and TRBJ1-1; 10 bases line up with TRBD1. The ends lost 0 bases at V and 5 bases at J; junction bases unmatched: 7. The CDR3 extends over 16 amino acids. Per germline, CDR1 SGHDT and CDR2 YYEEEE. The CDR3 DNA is TGTGCCAGCAGCTTGGAGCGACAGGGGGCGCAAACTGAAGCTTTCTTT. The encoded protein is CASSLERQGAQTEAFF.

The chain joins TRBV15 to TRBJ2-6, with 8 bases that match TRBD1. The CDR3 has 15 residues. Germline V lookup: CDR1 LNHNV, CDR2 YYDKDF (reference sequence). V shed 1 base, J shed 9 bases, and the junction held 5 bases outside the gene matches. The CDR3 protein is CATSRVWDRINVLTF. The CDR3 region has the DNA TGTGCCACCAGCAGAGTCTGGGACAGGATCAACGTCCTGACTTTC.

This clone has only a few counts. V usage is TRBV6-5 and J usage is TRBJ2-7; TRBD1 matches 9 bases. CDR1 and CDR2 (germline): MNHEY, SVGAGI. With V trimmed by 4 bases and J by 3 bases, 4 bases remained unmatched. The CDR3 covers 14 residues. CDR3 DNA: TGTGCCAGCAGTTTCTACAGGGGGCTCTACGAGCAGTACTTC. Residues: CASSFYRGLYEQYF.

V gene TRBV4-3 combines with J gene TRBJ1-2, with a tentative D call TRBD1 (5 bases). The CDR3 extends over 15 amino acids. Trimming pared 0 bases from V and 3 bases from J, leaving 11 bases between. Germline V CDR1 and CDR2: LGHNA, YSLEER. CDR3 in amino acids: CASSQDHQGDYGYTF. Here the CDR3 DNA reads TGCGCCAGCAGCCAAGATCACCAGGGCGACTATGGCTACACCTTC.

CDR3 loop: CASSQEWYGGSGELFF. In DNA form, the CDR3 reads TGTGCCAGCAGCCAAGAGTGGTACGGGGGTTCCGGGGAGCTGTTTTTT. This chain uses TRBV4-2 with TRBJ2-2; weak D call: TRBD2 (6 bases). Trimming stripped 0 bases from V and 6 bases from J, with 14 bases between. The germline CDR1 and CDR2 sequences are LGHNA and YNFKEQ. The CDR3 spans 16 residues.

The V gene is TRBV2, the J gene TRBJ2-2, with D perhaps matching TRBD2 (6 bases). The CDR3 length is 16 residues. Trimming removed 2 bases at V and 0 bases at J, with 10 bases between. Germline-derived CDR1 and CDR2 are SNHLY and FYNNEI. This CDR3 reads CASSEMRGPNTGELFF. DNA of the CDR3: TGTGCCAGCAGTGAAATGCGGGGCCCGAACACCGGGGAGCTGTTTTTT. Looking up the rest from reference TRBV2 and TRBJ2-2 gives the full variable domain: EPEVTQTPSHQVTQMGQEVILRCVPISNHLYFYWYRQILGQKVEFLVSFYNNEISEKSEIFDDQFSVERPDGSNFTLKIRSTKLEDSAMYFCASSEMRGPNTGELFFGEGSRLTVL.

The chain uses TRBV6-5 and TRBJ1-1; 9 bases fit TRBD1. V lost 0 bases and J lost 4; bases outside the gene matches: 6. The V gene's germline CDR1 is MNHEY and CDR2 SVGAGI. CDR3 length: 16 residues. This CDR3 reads CASSYSFGTGSTEAFF. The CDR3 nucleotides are TGTGCCAGCAGTTACTCTTTCGGGACAGGGAGCACTGAAGCTTTCTTT.

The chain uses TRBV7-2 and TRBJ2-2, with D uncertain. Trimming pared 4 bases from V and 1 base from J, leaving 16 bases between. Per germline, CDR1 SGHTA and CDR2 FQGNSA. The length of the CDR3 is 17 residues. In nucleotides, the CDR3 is TGTGCCAGCAGCTCACGCGCCTTTACTGGGAACACCGGGGAGCTGTTTTTT. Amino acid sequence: CASSSRAFTGNTGELFF.

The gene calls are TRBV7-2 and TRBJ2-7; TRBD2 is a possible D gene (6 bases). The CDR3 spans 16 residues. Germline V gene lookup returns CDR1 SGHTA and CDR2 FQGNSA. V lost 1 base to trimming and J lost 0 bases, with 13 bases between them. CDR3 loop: CASSLVIAESSYEQYF. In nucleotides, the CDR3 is TGTGCCAGCAGCTTAGTAATAGCGGAGAGCTCCTACGAGCAGTACTTC.

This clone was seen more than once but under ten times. The CDR3 sequence: CASSAYRVSDTGELFF. The CDR3 DNA is TGTGCCAGCAGTGCATACAGGGTTTCGGACACCGGGGAGCTGTTTTTT. The gene calls are TRBV25-1 and TRBJ2-2, with D possibly being TRBD1 (6 bases). V shed 4 bases and J shed 3 bases, with 15 bases lying between them. The CDR3 runs to 16 residues. Germline lookup yields CDR1 MGHDK and CDR2 SYGVNS.

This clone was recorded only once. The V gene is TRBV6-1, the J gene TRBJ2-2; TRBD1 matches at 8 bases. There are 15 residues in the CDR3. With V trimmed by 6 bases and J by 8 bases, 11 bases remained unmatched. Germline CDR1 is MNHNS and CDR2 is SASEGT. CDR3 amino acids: CASRGQGRVAGELFF. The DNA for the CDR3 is TGTGCCAGCAGAGGACAGGGCCGGGTCGCTGGGGAGCTGTTTTTT.

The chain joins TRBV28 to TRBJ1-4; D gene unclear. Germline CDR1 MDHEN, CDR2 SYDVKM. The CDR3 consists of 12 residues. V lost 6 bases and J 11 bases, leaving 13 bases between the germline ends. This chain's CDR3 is CASRPPPGKLFF. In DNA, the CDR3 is TGTGCCAGCAGACCGCCGCCTGGTAAACTGTTTTTT.

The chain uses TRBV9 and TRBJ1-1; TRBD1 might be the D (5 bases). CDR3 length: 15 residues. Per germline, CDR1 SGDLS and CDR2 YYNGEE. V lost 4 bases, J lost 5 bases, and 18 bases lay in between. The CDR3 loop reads CASSSKGGVGTEAFF. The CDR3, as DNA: TGTGCCAGCAGCTCAAAGGGAGGGGTTGGGACTGAAGCTTTCTTT.

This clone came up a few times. The CDR3 region has the DNA TGTGCCAGCAGCCCCGGGATGTGGACGTACGAGCAGTACTTC. Protein sequence: CASSPGMWTYEQYF. The rearrangement uses TRBV9 and TRBJ2-7, with D tentatively TRBD2 (5 bases). Trimming took off 4 bases at V and 4 bases at J, with 15 bases between the two ends. Per the germline V gene, CDR1 is SGDLS and CDR2 is YYNGEE. This CDR3 has 14 residues. Using reference TRBV9 and TRBJ2-7 for the parts outside the CDR3, the full variable domain is DSGVTQTPKHLITATGQRVTLRCSPRSGDLSVYWYQQSLDQGLQFLIQYYNGEERAKGNILERFSAQQFPDLHSELNLSSLELGDSALYFCASSPGMWTYEQYFGPGTRLTVT.

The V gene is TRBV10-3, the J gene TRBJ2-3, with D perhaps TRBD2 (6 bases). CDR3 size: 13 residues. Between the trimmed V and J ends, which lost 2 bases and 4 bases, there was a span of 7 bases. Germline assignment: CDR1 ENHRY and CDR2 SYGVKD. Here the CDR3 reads CAISEAGSDTQYF. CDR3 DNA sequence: TGTGCCATCAGTGAGGCGGGATCAGATACGCAGTATTTT.

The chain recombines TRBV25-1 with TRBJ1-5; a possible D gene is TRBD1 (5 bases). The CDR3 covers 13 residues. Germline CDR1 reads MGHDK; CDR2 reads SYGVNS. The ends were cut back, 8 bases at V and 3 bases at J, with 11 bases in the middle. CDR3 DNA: TGTGCCAGCCAGGGTGGGGACAATCAGCCCCAGCATTTT. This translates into CASQGGDNQPQHF.

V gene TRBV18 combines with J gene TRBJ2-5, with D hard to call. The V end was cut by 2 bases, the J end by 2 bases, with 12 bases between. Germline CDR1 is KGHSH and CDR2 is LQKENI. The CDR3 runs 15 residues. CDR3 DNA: TGTGCCAGCTCACCAAGGCTTTCGCAACAAGAGACCCAGTACTTC. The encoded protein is CASSPRLSQQETQYF.

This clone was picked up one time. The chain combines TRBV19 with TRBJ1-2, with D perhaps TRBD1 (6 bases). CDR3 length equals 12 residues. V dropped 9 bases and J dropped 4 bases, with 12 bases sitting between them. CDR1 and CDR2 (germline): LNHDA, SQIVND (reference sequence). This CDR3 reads CASRPGAYGYTF. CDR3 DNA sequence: TGTGCCAGCAGGCCGGGGGCCTATGGCTACACCTTC.

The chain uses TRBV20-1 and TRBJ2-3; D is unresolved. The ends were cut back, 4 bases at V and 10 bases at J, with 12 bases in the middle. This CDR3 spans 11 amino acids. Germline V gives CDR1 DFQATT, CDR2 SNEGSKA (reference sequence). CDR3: CSAKSGWAQYF. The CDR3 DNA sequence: TGCAGTGCTAAGTCGGGCTGGGCGCAGTATTTT.

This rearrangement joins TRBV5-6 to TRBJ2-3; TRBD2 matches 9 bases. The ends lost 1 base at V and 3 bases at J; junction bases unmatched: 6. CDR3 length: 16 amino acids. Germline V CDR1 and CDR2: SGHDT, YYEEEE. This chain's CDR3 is CASSLWAGGWTDTQYF. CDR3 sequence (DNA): TGTGCCAGCAGCTTGTGGGCGGGAGGGTGGACAGATACGCAGTATTTT.

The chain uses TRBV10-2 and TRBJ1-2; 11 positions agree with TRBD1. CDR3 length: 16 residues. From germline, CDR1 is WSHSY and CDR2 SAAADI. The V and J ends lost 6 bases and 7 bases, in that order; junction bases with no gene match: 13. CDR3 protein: CASSPGTGGLTGGYTF. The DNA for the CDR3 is TGCGCCAGCAGCCCCGGGACAGGGGGTTTAACTGGTGGCTACACCTTC.

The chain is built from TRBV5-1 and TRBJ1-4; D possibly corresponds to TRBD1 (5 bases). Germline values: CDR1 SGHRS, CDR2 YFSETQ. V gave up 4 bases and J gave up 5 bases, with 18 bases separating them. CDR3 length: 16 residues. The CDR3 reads CASSLVAGLGNEKLFF. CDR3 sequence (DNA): TGCGCCAGCAGCCTGGTTGCGGGGCTCGGAAATGAAAAACTGTTTTTT.

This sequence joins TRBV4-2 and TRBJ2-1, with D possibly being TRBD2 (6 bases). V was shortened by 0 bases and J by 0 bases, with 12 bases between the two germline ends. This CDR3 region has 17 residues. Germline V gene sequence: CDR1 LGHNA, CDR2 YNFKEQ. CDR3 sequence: CASSQEVGRSSYNEQFF. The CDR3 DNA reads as TGTGCCAGCAGCCAAGAAGTTGGGAGGAGCTCCTACAATGAGCAGTTCTTC.

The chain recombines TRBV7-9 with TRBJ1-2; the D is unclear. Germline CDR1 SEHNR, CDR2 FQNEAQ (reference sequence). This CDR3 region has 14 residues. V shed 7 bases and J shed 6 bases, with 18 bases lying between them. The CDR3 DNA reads TGTGCCAGCACCCTCTACACCCTTGTTCATGGCTACACCTTC. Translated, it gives CASTLYTLVHGYTF. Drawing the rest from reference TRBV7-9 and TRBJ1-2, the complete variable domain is DTGVSQNPRHKITKRGQNVTFRCDPISEHNRLYWYRQTLGQGPEFLTYFQNEAQLEKSRLLSDRFSAERPKGSFSTLEIQRTEQGDSAMYLCASTLYTLVHGYTFGSGTRLTVV.

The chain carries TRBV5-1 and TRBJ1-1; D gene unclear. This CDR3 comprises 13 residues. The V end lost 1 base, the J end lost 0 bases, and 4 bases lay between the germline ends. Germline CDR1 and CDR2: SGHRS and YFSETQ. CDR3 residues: CASSLSLNTEAFF. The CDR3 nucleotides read TGCGCCAGCAGCTTGTCGTTGAACACTGAAGCTTTCTTT.